The present entry profiles one TCR beta chain with its context. Antigen specificity is unknown. Germline V lookup: CDR1 MNHEY, CDR2 SVGEGT. Trimming pared 10 bases from V and 2 bases from J, leaving 13 bases between. The CDR3 runs 13 residues. The data stem from a study of T cell repertoires in cytomegalovirus infection. Turning to the study itself: The authors used CMV epitopes that were HLA-C-restricted (recently identified) and HLA-B-restricted (well studied). CMV infection plus the matching HLA type was flagged by public TCR beta signatures.

TCRdb used MiXCR to reprocess the reads, holding one entry per CDR3 protein. The table includes 650,000 to 900,000 distinct CDR3 sequences, 32% detected once. The material was cultured CD8+ T cells from PBMCs, obtained from culture after CMV antigen stimulation. The sequence was collected from a human donor in good health (CMV status not recorded). Some clones in this sample may be carry-over from other donors' samples. The chain is built from TRBV6-2 or TRBV6-3 and TRBJ2-3, with D perhaps matching TRBD2 (5 bases). CDR3 sequence (DNA): TGTGCCACCGATGACTACGACACAGATACGCAGTATTTT. Its protein product is CATDDYDTDTQYF.